What follows are 25 T cell receptor beta chains derived from one specimen sequenced in a study of metastatic and nonmetastatic thyroid tumors. TCRdb re-clonotyped the PCR reads through MiXCR. Of around 36,000 clones detected, 25% to 30% appear once; the ten largest clones hold approximately 7.8%. Thyroid surgery was performed in patients who had received no treatment beforehand. Source material: blood. These TCRs come from a female donor with papillary thyroid cancer or a benign thyroid nodule (not recorded which). Some clones in this sample may be carry-over from other donors' samples.

Of note for this clone: No conserved phenylalanine or tryptophan ends this CDR3, so it is likely a read error. The V gene is TRBV6-1, the J gene TRBJ2-7; D not resolved. Germline V lookup: CDR1 MNHNS, CDR2 SASEGT. V lost 7 bases and J lost 2, with 12 bases in between. The CDR3 has 13 amino acids. The CDR3 loop reads CASTPGDTYEQYL. CDR3 bases: TGTGCCAGCACCCCCGGAGACACCTACGAGCAGTACCTC.

The chain links TRBV6-1 to TRBJ2-7; 7 bases are a match to TRBD2. Per germline, CDR1 MNHNS and CDR2 SASEGT. J lost 5 bases, V lost 3 bases, and 13 bases had no gene match. This CDR3 comprises 16 residues. The CDR3 sequence: CASSDSIAGVTHEQYF. The CDR3 bases are TGTGCCAGCAGTGATAGCATCGCGGGAGTCACCCACGAGCAGTACTTC.

This clone was seen a few times. This rearrangement joins TRBV11-2 to TRBJ1-1, with 7 bases aligning to TRBD1. The V gene's germline CDR1 is SGHAT and CDR2 FQNNGV. V shed 5 bases and J 5 bases; nucleotides not matched to a gene: 5. The CDR3 totals 13 residues. This CDR3 reads CASSLTTGTEAFF. CDR3 DNA sequence: TGTGCCAGCAGCCTGACGACAGGGACTGAAGCTTTCTTT.

This clone came up many times. This chain joins TRBV9 and TRBJ1-2, with D perhaps matching TRBD1 (5 bases). Germline lookup yields CDR1 SGDLS and CDR2 YYNGEE. V was cut by 2 bases and J by 1 base, with 12 bases left in between. This CDR3 has 15 amino acids. The CDR3 region has the DNA TGTGCCAGCAGCGTTGGGGGTCCCCTTAACTATGGCTACACCTTC. This sequence encodes CASSVGGPLNYGYTF.

This chain links TRBV11-3 with TRBJ1-2; D perhaps matches TRBD1 (5 bases). This CDR3 is 14 amino acids long. Germline CDR1 and CDR2: SGHNT and YENEEA. Trimming took 5 bases from V and 4 from J, leaving 14 bases between them. The DNA for the CDR3 is TGTGCCAGCAGCCCGCGGGACGGGATCTATGGCTACACCTTC. Residues: CASSPRDGIYGYTF.

At least ten counts were recorded for this clone. V and J are TRBV5-6 and TRBJ1-2; no definite D call. Trimming cost V 5 bases and J 2 bases, with 4 bases left between them. This CDR3 is built from 11 residues. In germline, CDR1 is SGHDT, CDR2 YYEEEE. CDR3: CASRRNYGYTF. CDR3 DNA: TGTGCCAGCAGACGAAACTATGGCTACACCTTC. Combining the CDR3 with reference TRBV5-6 and TRBJ1-2 gives the whole variable domain DAGVTQSPTHLIKTRGQQVTLRCSPKSGHDTVSWYQQALGQGPQFIFQYYEEEERQRGNFPDRFSGHQFPNYSSELNVNALLLGDSALYLCASRRNYGYTFGSGTRLTVV.

This clone has a count of ten or more. The chain carries TRBV3-1 and TRBJ1-1; D might be TRBD1 (6 bases). Deletions cut 4 bases from V and 0 bases from J, with 9 bases between. Germline values: CDR1 LGHDT, CDR2 YNNKEL (reference sequence). This CDR3 is 14 amino acids long. CDR3 in DNA: TGTGCCAGCAGCCCCGGACAGCTGAACACTGAAGCTTTCTTT. Translated, it gives CASSPGQLNTEAFF.

The chain couples TRBV20-1 to TRBJ2-5; D may correspond to TRBD1 or TRBD2 (5 bases each). The CDR3 sequence is 13 residues long. V gave up 3 bases and J gave up 0 bases, with 8 bases separating them. Germline CDR1 is DFQATT and CDR2 is SNEGSKA (reference sequence). The CDR3 DNA reads TGCAGTGCTAGGTGGGGGTACCAAGAGACCCAGTACTTC. Amino acid sequence: CSARWGYQETQYF.

This clone has at least ten counts. The V call is TRBV11-2, the J call TRBJ1-5; D is possibly TRBD1 (5 bases). Germline CDR1 and CDR2: SGHAT and FQNNGV. V gave up 5 bases and J gave up 1 base, with 15 bases separating them. The CDR3 totals 16 residues. The CDR3 DNA reads as TGTGCCAGCAGCAAAGGGGCACCAAAAAGCAATCAGCCCCAGCATTTT. Its protein is CASSKGAPKSNQPQHF. The complete variable domain, with remaining parts taken from reference TRBV11-2 and TRBJ1-5, reads EAGVAQSPRYKIIEKRQSVAFWCNPISGHATLYWYQQILGQGPKLLIQFQNNGVVDDSQLPKDRFSAERLKGVDSTLKIQPAKLEDSAVYLCASSKGAPKSNQPQHFGDGTRLSIL.

This clone came up once. The CDR3 sequence: CASSVGGRSRGDTQYF. The DNA for the CDR3 is TGTGCCAGCAGCGTAGGGGGCAGGTCCCGGGGAGATACGCAGTATTTT. The chain links TRBV9 to TRBJ2-3, with D tentatively TRBD1 or TRBD2 (5 bases each). Deletions cut 0 bases from V and 5 bases from J, with 16 bases between. The CDR3 length is 16 residues. Germline CDR1 reads SGDLS; CDR2 reads YYNGEE.

This clone is classed as medium-sized. The CDR3 region has the DNA TGTGCCAGCAGTGTAGCGGGGGCAAGCAATCAGCCCCAGCATTTT. Translating it yields CASSVAGASNQPQHF. This chain uses TRBV6-1 with TRBJ1-5, with D possibly TRBD1 on 6 matching bases. The germline CDR1 and CDR2 sequences are MNHNS and SASEGT. The CDR3 spans 15 residues. The V end was cut by 4 bases, the J end by 1 base, with 11 bases between.

This clone was recorded at least ten times. The chain links TRBV7-9 to TRBJ2-2, with TRBD2 matching over 11 bases. V gave up 1 base and J gave up 2 bases; unmatched junction bases: 6. This CDR3 spans 18 amino acids. CDR1 and CDR2 (germline): SEHNR, FQNEAQ (reference sequence). The CDR3 here is CASSLGVGLAENTGELFF. CDR3 coding DNA: TGTGCCAGCAGCTTAGGGGTGGGACTAGCGGAAAACACCGGGGAGCTGTTTTTT.

This clone is classed as medium-sized. The V and J genes are TRBV7-9 and TRBJ2-7; 7 bases agree with TRBD1. Germline V gene data show CDR1 as SEHNR and CDR2 as FQNEAQ (reference sequence). CDR3 length: 13 residues. J was trimmed by 5 bases and V by 3 bases; bases with no gene match: 4. CDR3 nucleotides: TGTGCCAGCAGCTTTGGACAGGCCGACGAGCAGTACTTC. Translating gives CASSFGQADEQYF.

J is TRBJ2-3 and V is TRBV5-6, with TRBD2 as a possible D gene (6 bases). The CDR3 covers 15 residues. V gave up 3 bases and J gave up 2 bases, with 13 bases separating them. Germline assignment: CDR1 SGHDT and CDR2 YYEEEE. CDR3 coding DNA: TGTGCCAGCAGCTATTCCGGGAGATCCACAGATACGCAGTATTTT. Its protein product is CASSYSGRSTDTQYF.

The chain employs TRBV19 and TRBJ2-7; TRBD1 matches 9 bases. With 6 bases clipped from V and 3 bases from J, the junction kept 6 bases outside the gene matches. The CDR3 loop spans 14 amino acids. CDR1 and CDR2 (germline): LNHDA, SQIVND (reference sequence). The DNA for the CDR3 is TGTGCCAGTAGCCTGACAGGGGGAATCTACGAGCAGTACTTC. This gives the protein CASSLTGGIYEQYF.

As to this clone: An end of the junction does not agree with germline; a read error may underlie this. V gene TRBV6-2 or TRBV6-3 combines with J gene TRBJ2-3, with D uncertain. Germline V gene sequence: CDR1 MNHEY, CDR2 SVGEGT. The CDR3 sequence is 14 residues long. The CDR3 bases are TGTGCCAGCAGTTGGGATGATATCACAGATACGCATTATTTT. It specifies CASSWDDITDTHYF.

The rearrangement uses TRBV6-1 and TRBJ2-7; D is unclear. The CDR3 extends over 11 amino acids. Germline V gives CDR1 MNHNS, CDR2 SASEGT. V was pared by 8 bases and J by 1 base, with 6 bases between. CDR3 amino acids: CASGRSYEQYF. The CDR3 nucleotides read TGTGCCAGCGGTAGGTCCTACGAGCAGTACTTC.

This clone was recorded once. The V and J genes are TRBV11-2 and TRBJ1-6; the D gene is possibly TRBD1 (5 bases). Trimming pared 6 bases from V and 10 bases from J, leaving 22 bases between. The CDR3 contains 16 residues. Germline V gives CDR1 SGHAT, CDR2 FQNNGV. In nucleotides, the CDR3 is TGTGCCAGCAGTCCTGATGGGGCCTCAGTTCGGTCACCCCTCCACTTT. Translating gives CASSPDGASVRSPLHF.

The table lists this clone with many counts. This chain joins TRBV20-1 and TRBJ2-1, with 8 positions matching TRBD2. This CDR3 spans 14 amino acids. Germline values: CDR1 DFQATT, CDR2 SNEGSKA (reference sequence). The junction had 6 bases not matched to a gene; V was cut back by 4 bases and J by 4 bases. As DNA, the CDR3 is TGCAGTGCTAATAAGCGGGAGAGGTACAATGAGCAGTTCTTC. Translated: CSANKRERYNEQFF.

The table lists this clone with many counts. The V gene is TRBV5-1, the J gene TRBJ2-1; 7 positions agree with TRBD2. J lost 5 bases, V lost 4 bases, and 9 bases had no gene match. From germline, CDR1 is SGHRS and CDR2 YFSETQ. The CDR3 is made up of 15 amino acids. CDR3 DNA sequence: TGCGCCAGCAGCCCGGAACTAGCGCGGGACAATGAGCAGTTCTTC. Its translation: CASSPELARDNEQFF.

This clone has at least ten counts. The CDR3 loop reads CASGENTEAFF. As DNA, the CDR3 is TGTGCCAGCGGGGAGAACACTGAAGCTTTCTTT. The rearrangement links TRBV9 to TRBJ1-1, with D unclear. Trimming removed 7 bases at V and 1 base at J, with 5 bases between. Per the germline V gene, CDR1 is SGDLS and CDR2 is YYNGEE. The CDR3 runs to 11 residues.

V gene TRBV5-1 combines with J gene TRBJ2-1, with 10 bases matching TRBD2. The CDR3 has 15 amino acids. J was trimmed by 0 bases and V by 5 bases; bases with no gene match: 2. Looked up from germline, CDR1 is SGHRS and CDR2 is YFSETQ. This chain's CDR3 is CASRPSGSSYNEQFF. Written as DNA, the CDR3 is TGCGCCAGCAGGCCTAGCGGGAGCTCCTACAATGAGCAGTTCTTC.

In this sample, this clone turned up many times. Here the CDR3 reads CSARVGGSNSPLHF. DNA of the CDR3: TGCAGTGCTAGAGTCGGGGGGAGTAATTCACCCCTCCACTTT. The chain employs TRBV20-1 and TRBJ1-6; maybe TRBD1 (5 bases). The V end lost 1 base, the J end lost 6 bases, and 10 bases lay between the germline ends. In germline, CDR1 is DFQATT, CDR2 SNEGSKA (reference sequence). This CDR3 region has 14 residues.

The chain carries TRBV20-1 and TRBJ2-7; D is unresolved. V lost 1 base and J lost 2, with 9 bases in between. The CDR3 is made up of 13 amino acids. Germline loops: CDR1 DFQATT, CDR2 SNEGSKA (reference sequence). CDR3 in amino acids: CSARARNAYEQYF. The CDR3 DNA sequence: TGCAGTGCTAGAGCCAGGAACGCCTACGAGCAGTACTTC.

This clone was seen at least ten times. CDR3 sequence reads: CASSGGSTDTQYF. The CDR3 DNA reads TGTGCCAGCAGTGGCGGGAGCACAGATACGCAGTATTTT. The chain links TRBV6-4 to TRBJ2-3; TRBD2 might be the D (5 bases). From germline, CDR1 is MRHNA and CDR2 SNTAGT. V dropped 4 bases and J dropped 0 bases, with 5 bases sitting between them. The CDR3 is 13 amino acids.